What follows are 24 T cell receptor beta chains derived from one specimen sequenced in a study of human T cells and chemical hapten exposure. Time point described: patch test 1, 2 weeks after DPC sensitization. Treatment denoted: therapeutic diphenylcyclopropenone sensitization with weekly scalp DPC. MiXCR was run by TCRdb on the RACE reads, yielding one entry per CDR3 protein. This sample yields 95,000 to 150,000 distinct CDR3 sequences, of which approximately 15% are seen a single time; 0.9% to 0.95% belongs to the top ten. Sequencing was performed on whole blood, taken in connection with sensitization to the hapten diphenylcyclopropenone (DPC). These receptors all come from a man in his late teens or twenties with alopecia areata. Some clones in this sample may be carry-over from other donors' samples.

In its sample, this clonotype was seen a few times. The chain recombines TRBV29-1 with TRBJ2-5; D call uncertain. Germline CDR1 and CDR2: SQVTM and ANQGSEA. The V end lost 1 base, the J end lost 0 bases, and 6 bases lay between the germline ends. This CDR3 has 13 amino acids. The CDR3 loop reads CSVEAHHQETQYF. CDR3 bases: TGCAGCGTTGAAGCCCACCACCAAGAGACCCAGTACTTC.

The chain carries TRBV2 and TRBJ1-2, with 8 bases matching TRBD1. The CDR3 is 15 residues long. V dropped 5 bases and J dropped 4; count of bases not matched to a gene: 9. Germline CDR1 SNHLY, CDR2 FYNNEI. The CDR3 coding sequence is TGTGCCAGCAGTCGGACAGGGCCAACGGGCTATGGCTACACCTTC. It yields the protein CASSRTGPTGYGYTF.

This clonotype appeared a few times. This chain uses TRBV2 with TRBJ2-3; D is uncertain. The CDR3 extends over 13 amino acids. Trimming removed 4 bases at V and 2 bases at J, with 7 bases between. The germline V gene has CDR1 SNHLY and CDR2 FYNNEI. CDR3 sequence: CASSGINTDTQYF. CDR3 DNA sequence: TGTGCCAGCAGTGGGATAAACACAGATACGCAGTATTTT.

The sample holds a few counts of this clonotype. The chain combines TRBV28 with TRBJ1-5; no clear D gene. Deletions cut 7 bases from V and 2 bases from J, with 18 bases between. The CDR3 runs to 16 residues. Germline CDR1 MDHEN, CDR2 SYDVKM. Here the CDR3 DNA reads TGTGCCAGCATCGAGTGGGGATTGTTTCGCAATCAGCCCCAGCATTTT. Translating gives CASIEWGLFRNQPQHF. Looking up the rest from reference TRBV28 and TRBJ1-5 gives the full variable domain: DVKVTQSSRYLVKRTGEKVFLECVQDMDHENMFWYRQDPGLGLRLIYFSYDVKMKEKGDIPEGYSVSREKKERFSLILESASTNQTSMYLCASIEWGLFRNQPQHFGDGTRLSIL.

This clonotype was counted between two and nine times. This rearrangement joins TRBV9 to TRBJ2-3; the D gene is possibly TRBD1 (5 bases). V dropped 0 bases and J dropped 6 bases, with 14 bases sitting between them. CDR3 length equals 15 residues. Germline values: CDR1 SGDLS, CDR2 YYNGEE. The DNA of the CDR3 is TGTGCCAGCAGCGTAGGTTCCGTTAAGGGGGATACGCAGTATTTT. Encoded protein: CASSVGSVKGDTQYF.

The chain combines TRBV6-2 or TRBV6-3 with TRBJ2-7; 7 bases line up with TRBD2. Per germline, CDR1 MNHEY and CDR2 SVGEGT. V dropped 2 bases and J dropped 0; count of bases not matched to a gene: 13. The CDR3 contains 18 residues. CDR3 region: CASSYGEERGLYSYEQYF. The CDR3 coding sequence is TGTGCCAGCAGTTACGGTGAGGAGCGGGGCCTTTACTCCTACGAGCAGTACTTC.

The chain has TRBV4-2 and TRBJ2-5, with D perhaps TRBD1 (5 bases). The ends were cut back, 0 bases at V and 5 bases at J, with 13 bases in the middle. The CDR3 extends over 15 amino acids. CDR1 is LGHNA, CDR2 YNFKEQ, per germline. The CDR3 protein is CASSQEWGPPETQYF. The CDR3 coding sequence is TGTGCCAGCAGCCAAGAATGGGGCCCCCCTGAGACCCAGTACTTC.

This clonotype was detected a few times. This sequence joins TRBV7-3 and TRBJ1-2; weak D call: TRBD1 (6 bases). The CDR3 is made up of 14 amino acids. V was clipped by 5 bases and J by 6 bases, with 16 bases between them. The V gene's germline CDR1 is SGHTA and CDR2 FQGTGA. The CDR3: CASSRTGFADGYTF. The CDR3 nucleotides are TGTGCCAGCAGCCGTACAGGGTTCGCAGATGGCTACACCTTC.

This clonotype showed up just a few times. The chain couples TRBV19 to TRBJ1-2, with D possibly TRBD1 on 5 matching bases. V dropped 7 bases and J dropped 4 bases, with 13 bases sitting between them. Germline CDR1 and CDR2: LNHDA and SQIVND (reference sequence). The CDR3 has 13 amino acids. CDR3 sequence (DNA): TGTGCCAGTACAAGGGCGGGGCCCTATGGCTACACCTTC. Translating gives CASTRAGPYGYTF. The full variable domain, rest sourced from reference TRBV19 and TRBJ1-2, is DGGITQSPKYLFRKEGQNVTLSCEQNLNHDAMYWYRQDPGQGLRLIYYSQIVNDFQKGDIAEGYSVSREKKESFPLTVTSAQKNPTAFYLCASTRAGPYGYTFGSGTRLTVV.

Only a few counts were recorded for this clonotype. This chain links TRBV7-8 with TRBJ1-2, with TRBD1 matching 7 bases. Germline CDR1 is SGHVS and CDR2 is FQNEAQ. J lost 8 bases, V lost 1 base, and 4 bases had no gene match. The CDR3 runs 13 residues. The CDR3 loop is CASSLVGDSGYTF. The CDR3 bases are TGTGCCAGCAGCTTAGTCGGGGACAGCGGCTACACCTTC.

The rearrangement uses TRBV7-3 and TRBJ2-7; no clear D. Trimming stripped 5 bases from V and 0 bases from J, with 11 bases between. CDR3 size: 14 residues. The germline V gene has CDR1 SGHTA and CDR2 FQGTGA. The CDR3 loop is CASSRDGSSYEQYF. The CDR3 DNA reads as TGTGCCAGCAGCAGAGACGGAAGCTCCTACGAGCAGTACTTC. The full variable domain, its missing parts supplied by reference TRBV7-3 and TRBJ2-7, is GAGVSQTPSNKVTEKGKYVELRCDPISGHTALYWYRQSLGQGPEFLIYFQGTGAADDSGLPNDRFFAVRPEGSVSTLKIQRTERGDSAVYLCASSRDGSSYEQYFGPGTRLTVT.

J is TRBJ2-3 and V is TRBV14; 9 bases match TRBD2. The CDR3 has 16 residues. Germline CDR1 is SGHDN and CDR2 is FVKESK. V lost 1 base, J lost 0 bases, and 2 bases stayed unmatched. In DNA, the CDR3 is TGTGCCAGCAGCCAAGGGACTAGCGTTAGCACAGATACGCAGTATTTT. It is translated as CASSQGTSVSTDTQYF.

The rearrangement uses TRBV11-2 and TRBJ2-6; 7 bases are a match to TRBD1. Germline V gene data show CDR1 as SGHAT and CDR2 as FQNNGV. V was clipped by 3 bases and J by 1 base; unmatched bases: 15. The CDR3 length is 20 residues. As DNA, the CDR3 is TGTGCCAGCAGCTTCCAGAGAGGTTATACGACAGGGTCTGGGGCCAACGTCCTGACTTTC. This encodes CASSFQRGYTTGSGANVLTF.

This chain uses TRBV19 with TRBJ2-2; D not resolved. From germline, CDR1 is LNHDA and CDR2 SQIVND (reference sequence). This CDR3 is 13 amino acids long. V was clipped by 1 base and J by 6 bases, with 6 bases between them. Here the CDR3 reads CASSIARAGELFF. As DNA, the CDR3 is TGTGCCAGTAGTATAGCTCGGGCCGGGGAGCTGTTTTTT.

The table lists this clonotype with a few counts. This chain uses TRBV4-3 with TRBJ1-2; TRBD1 matches at 7 bases. Germline CDR1 reads LGHNA; CDR2 reads YSLEER. This CDR3 region has 16 residues. V shed 0 bases and J 2 bases; nucleotides not matched to a gene: 6. CDR3 nucleotide sequence: TGCGCCAGCAGCCAAGAAACCCGACAGGGAAACTATGGCTACACCTTC. This gives the protein CASSQETRQGNYGYTF.

This clonotype was observed a few times. V gene TRBV4-1 combines with J gene TRBJ1-2; no clear D gene. Germline CDR1 reads MGHRA; CDR2 reads YSYEKL. Trimming removed 6 bases from V and 4 bases from J, with 12 bases in between. CDR3 size: 13 residues. CDR3 in amino acids: CASRGYWAYGYTF. CDR3 sequence (DNA): TGCGCCAGCAGGGGCTATTGGGCCTATGGCTACACCTTC.

This clonotype was observed a handful of times. V usage is TRBV7-6 and J usage is TRBJ1-1; no clear D. V was clipped by 3 bases and J by 0 bases, with 17 bases between them. This CDR3 spans 17 amino acids. The V gene's germline CDR1 is SGHVS and CDR2 FNYEAQ. CDR3 in amino acids: CASSFDGPQSMNTEAFF. Written as DNA, the CDR3 is TGTGCCAGCAGCTTCGACGGACCACAGAGCATGAACACTGAAGCTTTCTTT.

The chain employs TRBV6-2 or TRBV6-3 and TRBJ1-2, with no clear D. The CDR3 sequence is 11 residues long. The germline V gene encodes CDR1 MNHEY and CDR2 SVGEGT. The CDR3 loop is CATMANYGYTF. CDR3 nucleotide sequence: TGTGCGACAATGGCGAACTATGGCTACACCTTC.

This clonotype was recorded a few times. The chain combines TRBV6-2 or TRBV6-3 with TRBJ2-3; D remains ambiguous. The CDR3 contains 15 residues. Germline CDR1 reads MNHEY; CDR2 reads SVGEGT. Trimming cost V 0 bases and J 4 bases, with 11 bases left between them. CDR3 amino acids: CASSYSSVYADTQYF. In nucleotides, the CDR3 is TGTGCCAGCAGTTACTCGTCAGTTTACGCAGATACGCAGTATTTT.

This clonotype was observed a few times. The CDR3 DNA reads as TGTGCCAGCAGCTTAGGGGCCAGCACAGATACGCAGTATTTT. Protein sequence: CASSLGASTDTQYF. The chain uses TRBV7-8 and TRBJ2-3; no clear D. Germline lookup yields CDR1 SGHVS and CDR2 FQNEAQ. With 1 base removed from V and 0 bases from J, the gap between germline ends came to 5 bases. CDR3 length equals 14 residues.

V is TRBV5-1 and J is TRBJ2-3; TRBD2 aligns across 10 bases. The CDR3 runs to 14 residues. Germline CDR1 is SGHRS and CDR2 is YFSETQ. The V and J ends lost 5 bases and 3 bases, in that order; junction bases with no gene match: 3. The CDR3 loop reads CASRASGGTDTQYF. CDR3 sequence (DNA): TGCGCCAGCAGGGCTAGCGGGGGTACAGATACGCAGTATTTT.

The genes are TRBV6-1 and TRBJ2-7; 9 bases fit TRBD1. The CDR3 extends over 15 amino acids. Trimming cost V 5 bases and J 0 bases; bases outside gene matches: 5. Germline values: CDR1 MNHNS, CDR2 SASEGT. CDR3 coding DNA: TGTGCCAGCAGTCCAGGACAGGGGAGCTCCTACGAGCAGTACTTC. As protein: CASSPGQGSSYEQYF.

This clonotype was detected a few times. The chain employs TRBV7-9 and TRBJ2-5, with 9 bases lining up with TRBD1. The germline V gene encodes CDR1 SEHNR and CDR2 FQNEAQ (reference sequence). After removal of 5 bases from V and 1 base from J, the junction contained 8 bases not matched to a gene. The CDR3 spans 16 residues. CDR3 loop: CASSPRTGETQETQYF. The CDR3 DNA is TGTGCCAGCAGCCCACGGACAGGGGAAACCCAAGAGACCCAGTACTTC.

The sample holds a few counts of this clonotype. The V gene is TRBV7-9, the J gene TRBJ1-2, with 8 nucleotides matching TRBD1. The CDR3 length is 15 residues. Unmatched junction bases numbered 19, after V lost 9 bases and J lost 10 bases. Germline CDR1 SEHNR, CDR2 FQNEAQ (reference sequence). The CDR3 region has the DNA TGTGCCAGTAGACCCCGCCCAGGGGGCGGAGATGACTACACCTTC. Its translation: CASRPRPGGGDDYTF.